This T cell receptor (beta chain) is from a study of blood T cell repertoires in COVID-19. As handled by the study authors: Quantification of nucleated cells was approximated via reference gene primer amplification. Measured with immunoSEQ multiplex PCR; TCRdb has only the in-frame clones, and not every one. The V and J calls and clone size were taken over from that table, and D and trimming were inferred from the DNA. This table has more than 200,000 clones, 85% to 90% appearing once. The V gene's germline CDR1 is MNHEY and CDR2 SMNVEV (reference sequence). The CDR3 runs to 18 residues. The junction had 15 bases not matched to a gene; V was cut back by 7 bases and J by 4 bases. The count of this clone is one.

J is TRBJ2-2 and V is TRBV27; the match to TRBD2 covers 10 bases. The specimen sequenced was peripheral blood. This TCR was recovered from a man aged 25 to 40 with COVID-19, enrolled during active disease. The CDR3 nucleotides are TGTGCCAGCACCGCACCTAGCGGGAGCTCGCGACCCACCGGGGAGCTGTTTTTT. This translates into CASTAPSGSSRPTGELFF.